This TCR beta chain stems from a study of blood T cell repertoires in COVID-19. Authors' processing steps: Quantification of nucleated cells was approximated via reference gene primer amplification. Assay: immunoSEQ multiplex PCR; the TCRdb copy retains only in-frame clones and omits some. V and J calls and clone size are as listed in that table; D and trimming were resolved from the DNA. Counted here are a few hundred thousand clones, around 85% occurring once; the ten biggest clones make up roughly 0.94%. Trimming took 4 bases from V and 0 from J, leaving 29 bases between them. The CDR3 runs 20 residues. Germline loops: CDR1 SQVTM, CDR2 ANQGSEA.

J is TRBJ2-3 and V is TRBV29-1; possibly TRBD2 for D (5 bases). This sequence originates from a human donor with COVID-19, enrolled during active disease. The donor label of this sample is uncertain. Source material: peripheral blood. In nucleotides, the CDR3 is TGCAGCGTTGCTACCTTACGCCTAGCCGTAGATGTATATAGCACAGATACGCAGTATTTT. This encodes CSVATLRLAVDVYSTDTQYF.